Presented here are 25 T cell receptor beta chains from one specimen sequenced in a study of cytomegalovirus exposure and HLA in healthy donors. The PCR contained 60 Vbeta and 13 Jbeta primers. Profiled with immunoSEQ multiplex PCR; TCRdb holds only in-frame clones, not every one. The table records tens of thousands of clones, 77% of them present only once. The sample taken for sequencing was PBMCs. The receptors here all came from a man aged 50 to 60 in good health and CMV-seropositive.

V usage is TRBV7-2 and J usage is TRBJ2-2, with a tentative D call TRBD2 (6 bases). Germline V gene lookup returns CDR1 SGHTA and CDR2 FQGNSA. Trimming left V 5 bases short and J 1 base short, with 14 bases between. This CDR3 is built from 16 residues. The CDR3 spells CASSPHGSGNTGELFF. The CDR3 bases are TGTGCCAGCAGCCCGCATGGTAGCGGGAACACCGGGGAGCTGTTTTTT.

The chain couples TRBV19 to TRBJ2-1, with D possibly matching TRBD1 (5 bases). This CDR3 region has 15 residues. V was trimmed by 7 bases and J by 6 bases, leaving 19 bases between them. Germline V gene lookup returns CDR1 LNHDA and CDR2 SQIVND (reference sequence). The CDR3 is CASMSGRVYGNEQFF. For the CDR3, the DNA is TGTGCCAGTATGTCCGGCAGGGTTTATGGCAATGAGCAGTTCTTC.

The chain joins TRBV21-1 to TRBJ1-4. TRBV21-1 is a pseudogene. The CDR3 runs to 16 residues. The CDR3 nucleotides are TGTGCCAGCATACTACCCCGACCGATCCGGGATGAAAAACTGTTTTTT. Translation gives CASILPRPIRDEKLFF.

The V and J genes are TRBV19 and TRBJ2-2; TRBD1 matches at 7 bases. The J segment lost 3 bases and the V segment lost 5 bases, leaving 6 bases of the junction unmatched. CDR3 length equals 15 residues. Germline V gives CDR1 LNHDA, CDR2 SQIVND (reference sequence). The CDR3 loop reads CASSGRDRYTGELFF. The CDR3 nucleotides are TGTGCCAGTAGTGGCCGGGACAGATACACCGGGGAGCTGTTTTTT.

This sequence joins TRBV5-6 and TRBJ1-6; D is ambiguous. There are 17 residues in the CDR3. V was shortened by 0 bases and J by 0 bases, with 10 bases between the two germline ends. CDR1 SGHDT and CDR2 YYEEEE come from the germline V gene. CDR3 loop: CASSLVGQSSYNSPLHF. For the CDR3, the DNA is TGTGCCAGCAGCTTGGTTGGGCAGAGCTCCTATAATTCACCCCTCCACTTT. Together with reference TRBV5-6 and TRBJ1-6, the CDR3 gives the full variable domain: DAGVTQSPTHLIKTRGQQVTLRCSPKSGHDTVSWYQQALGQGPQFIFQYYEEEERQRGNFPDRFSGHQFPNYSSELNVNALLLGDSALYLCASSLVGQSSYNSPLHFGNGTRLTVT.

As for this clone: The same CDR3 is also encoded by other DNA sequences in this sample. The gene calls are TRBV7-9 and TRBJ1-1, with D perhaps TRBD1 (5 bases). V gave up 6 bases and J gave up 10 bases, with 9 bases separating them. The V gene's germline CDR1 is SEHNR and CDR2 FQNEAQ (reference sequence). The CDR3 extends over 10 amino acids. This CDR3 reads CASRGRVAFF. The CDR3 region has the DNA TGTGCCAGCAGGGGGCGAGTAGCTTTCTTT.

In nucleotides, the CDR3 is TGTGCCAGCAGCCGAGGACAGGGGGCGACCCAAGAGACCCAGTACTTC. This sequence encodes CASSRGQGATQETQYF. The V call is TRBV14, the J call TRBJ2-5, with 11 bases aligning to TRBD1. V was pared by 4 bases and J by 1 base, with 5 bases of the junction left unmatched. The V gene's germline CDR1 is SGHDN and CDR2 FVKESK. CDR3 size: 16 residues.

The chain recombines TRBV6-1 with TRBJ1-6, with a tentative D call TRBD1 (6 bases). Germline assignment: CDR1 MNHNS and CDR2 SASEGT. The CDR3 covers 14 residues. Trimming left V 1 base short and J 7 bases short, with 8 bases between. Here the CDR3 DNA reads TGTGCCAGCAGTGAAGGACAGGCGAATTCACCCCTCCACTTT. Amino acids: CASSEGQANSPLHF.

Here the CDR3 DNA reads TGCGCCAGCAGCTTGGAGACTAGCGGGTTCAGCACAGATACGCAGTATTTT. It yields the protein CASSLETSGFSTDTQYF. This sequence joins TRBV5-1 and TRBJ2-3, with 10 nucleotides matching TRBD2. Germline V gene data show CDR1 as SGHRS and CDR2 as YFSETQ. V was pared by 0 bases and J by 0 bases, with 4 bases of the junction left unmatched. This CDR3 comprises 17 residues. The complete variable domain, with remaining parts taken from reference TRBV5-1 and TRBJ2-3, reads KAGVTQTPRYLIKTRGQQVTLSCSPISGHRSVSWYQQTPGQGLQFLFEYFSETQRNKGNFPGRFSGRQFSNSRSEMNVSTLELGDSALYLCASSLETSGFSTDTQYFGPGTRLTVL.

The rearrangement links TRBV7-2 to TRBJ2-5; 12 positions match TRBD2. Near its end, the DNA agrees better with TRBJ2-7, so the J call may be wrong. This CDR3 contains 15 residues. CDR1 and CDR2 from the germline V gene are SGHTA and FQGNSA. The CDR3 region has the DNA TGTGCCAGCAGCCCTGCCGGGACTAGCGGGTACGAGCAGTACTTC. It yields the protein CASSPAGTSGYEQYF.

CDR3 region: CASSSTSGNTDTQYF. The CDR3 coding sequence is TGTGCCAGCAGCTCCACTAGCGGAAACACAGATACGCAGTATTTT. The genes are TRBV5-4 and TRBJ2-3; 8 bases align to TRBD2. The CDR3 extends over 15 amino acids. V shed 3 bases, J shed 2 bases, and the junction held 5 bases outside the gene matches. Per the germline V gene, CDR1 is SGHNT and CDR2 is YYREEE (reference sequence).

This clone has just one count. This chain links TRBV19 with TRBJ2-3, with 11 bases identical to TRBD2. The ends lost 8 bases at V and 0 bases at J; junction bases unmatched: 7. The CDR3 loop spans 16 amino acids. Germline V lookup: CDR1 LNHDA, CDR2 SQIVND (reference sequence). The CDR3 DNA reads TGTGCCAGTGGCCGACTAGCGGGGTCTAGCACAGATACGCAGTATTTT. It translates to CASGRLAGSSTDTQYF.

V is TRBV18 and J is TRBJ1-4; 7 bases are shared with TRBD1. The V and J ends lost 1 base and 8 bases, in that order; junction bases with no gene match: 4. CDR3 size: 14 residues. Germline values: CDR1 KGHSH, CDR2 LQKENI. CDR3 bases: TGTGCCAGCTCACCACGACAGGGTGGCGAAAAACTGTTTTTT. It codes for CASSPRQGGEKLFF.

The table lists this clone with a few counts. The J gene is TRBJ1-1, the V gene TRBV2; tentative D call: TRBD1 (6 bases). The CDR3 length is 15 residues. Germline lookup yields CDR1 SNHLY and CDR2 FYNNEI. V was clipped by 6 bases and J by 2 bases, with 16 bases between them. The CDR3 spells CASRGVDSINTEAFF. CDR3 nucleotides: TGTGCCAGCAGGGGAGTGGACAGTATTAACACTGAAGCTTTCTTT. The whole variable domain, remainder taken from reference TRBV2 and TRBJ1-1, is EPEVTQTPSHQVTQMGQEVILRCVPISNHLYFYWYRQILGQKVEFLVSFYNNEISEKSEIFDDQFSVERPDGSNFTLKIRSTKLEDSAMYFCASRGVDSINTEAFFGQGTRLTVV.

In this sample, this clone turned up a few times. The gene calls are TRBV10-3 and TRBJ1-2, with 7 bases matching TRBD1. V dropped 4 bases and J dropped 4; count of bases not matched to a gene: 3. Germline V gives CDR1 ENHRY, CDR2 SYGVKD. CDR3 size: 13 residues. CDR3 in amino acids: CAISGGQPYGYTF. Here the CDR3 DNA reads TGTGCCATCAGTGGGGGACAGCCCTATGGCTACACCTTC.

V gene TRBV29-1 combines with J gene TRBJ2-7; the match to TRBD1 covers 8 bases. Germline V gives CDR1 SQVTM, CDR2 ANQGSEA. The CDR3 consists of 14 residues. The ends lost 6 bases at V and 2 bases at J; junction bases unmatched: 9. DNA of the CDR3: TGCAGCGTCAAAGGACAGGGTGTAGCCTACGAGCAGTACTTC. It specifies CSVKGQGVAYEQYF.

This clone appeared a few times. V gene TRBV12-5 combines with J gene TRBJ2-3, with 11 nucleotides matching TRBD1. Germline trimming cut 0 bases from V and 5 bases from J; bases unmatched to any gene: 10. There are 18 residues in the CDR3. Germline V lookup: CDR1 LGHNT, CDR2 FRNRAP. CDR3 nucleotides: TGTGCTAGTGGTTTGGTACCCGACGGGACAGGGGGTCTAGATACGCAGTATTTT. Translated: CASGLVPDGTGGLDTQYF.

The V call is TRBV11-2, the J call TRBJ2-1, with 10 bases lining up with TRBD2. Trimming took 5 bases from V and 12 from J; bases not matched to a gene: 10. Germline V gene sequence: CDR1 SGHAT, CDR2 FQNNGV. The CDR3 contains 14 residues. CDR3 DNA: TGTGCCAGCAGCCCGCTAGCGGGAGACGGGTGGCAGTTCTTC. It specifies CASSPLAGDGWQFF.

The V gene is TRBV4-1, the J gene TRBJ2-1; possible D gene TRBD2, 5 bases. This CDR3 has 16 amino acids. The V end lost 2 bases, the J end lost 0 bases, and 11 bases lay between the germline ends. Per germline, CDR1 MGHRA and CDR2 YSYEKL. The CDR3 reads CASSQIAFLSYNEQFF. The DNA of the CDR3 is TGCGCCAGCAGCCAAATAGCGTTCCTCTCCTACAATGAGCAGTTCTTC.

The rearrangement joins TRBV7-6 to TRBJ2-7, with 12 bases identical to TRBD2. Germline V gene lookup returns CDR1 SGHVS and CDR2 FNYEAQ. The length of the CDR3 is 14 residues. V dropped 5 bases and J dropped 6; count of bases not matched to a gene: 5. The CDR3 nucleotides are TGTGCCAGCAGCGCAACTAGCGGGAGGATCGAGCAGTACTTC. It specifies CASSATSGRIEQYF.

J is TRBJ2-3 and V is TRBV5-1; D is possibly TRBD1 (5 bases). The CDR3 has 16 residues. Trimming cost V 3 bases and J 0 bases, with 14 bases left between them. Germline assignment: CDR1 SGHRS and CDR2 YFSETQ. In DNA form, the CDR3 reads TGCGCCAGCAGCTATACCGACAGACCTAGCACAGATACGCAGTATTTT. This encodes CASSYTDRPSTDTQYF.

This chain connects TRBV6-5 to TRBJ2-7; weak D call: TRBD2 (6 bases). Germline V gene data show CDR1 as MNHEY and CDR2 as SVGAGI. Deletions cut 2 bases from V and 5 bases from J, with 13 bases between. This CDR3 has 14 residues. The CDR3 is CASSYRREVDEQYF. DNA for the CDR3: TGTGCCAGCAGTTACCGCAGGGAGGTCGACGAGCAGTACTTC.

This clone is medium-sized (0.01 to 0.1%). J is TRBJ1-3 and V is TRBV7-8; the match to TRBD1 covers 10 bases. Trimming took 3 bases from V and 7 from J; bases not matched to a gene: 6. Looked up from germline, CDR1 is SGHVS and CDR2 is FQNEAQ. This CDR3 comprises 15 residues. In DNA form, the CDR3 reads TGTGCCAGCAGCTTCGGACCGGGACAGGGGAACACCATATATTTT. This sequence encodes CASSFGPGQGNTIYF.

The V call is TRBV14, the J call TRBJ2-2; 8 positions match TRBD2. The CDR3 has 17 amino acids. V trimming: 2 bases; J trimming: 4 bases; junction bases outside the gene matches: 9. Per germline, CDR1 SGHDN and CDR2 FVKESK. The CDR3 reads CASSQMTGGLGTGELFF. The CDR3 DNA is TGTGCCAGCAGCCAAATGACGGGAGGGCTGGGCACCGGGGAGCTGTTTTTT.

The table lists this clone with a count of one. The chain links TRBV29-1 to TRBJ2-4, with D maybe TRBD2 (6 bases). Between the trimmed V and J ends, which lost 7 bases and 8 bases, there was a span of 24 bases. There are 15 residues in the CDR3. Germline CDR1 and CDR2: SQVTM and ANQGSEA. The CDR3 region has the DNA TGCAGCGCCCTGGGGACCTTCACAGGAGGGGACATTCAGTACTTC. It yields the protein CSALGTFTGGDIQYF.